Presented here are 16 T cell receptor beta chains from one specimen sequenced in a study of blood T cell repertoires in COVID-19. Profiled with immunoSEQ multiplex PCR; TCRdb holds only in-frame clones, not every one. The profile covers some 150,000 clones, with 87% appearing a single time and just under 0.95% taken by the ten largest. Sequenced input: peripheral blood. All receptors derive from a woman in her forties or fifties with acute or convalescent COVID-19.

CDR3 nucleotides: TGCGCCAGCCTAGGGGGCGCAACAGATACGCAGTATTTT. Amino acids: CASLGGATDTQYF. The rearrangement joins TRBV10-1 to TRBJ2-3; 7 nucleotides line up with TRBD1. The CDR3 contains 13 residues. The V and J ends lost 8 bases and 3 bases, in that order; junction bases with no gene match: 5. The germline CDR1 and CDR2 sequences are WNHNN and SYGVQD (reference sequence).

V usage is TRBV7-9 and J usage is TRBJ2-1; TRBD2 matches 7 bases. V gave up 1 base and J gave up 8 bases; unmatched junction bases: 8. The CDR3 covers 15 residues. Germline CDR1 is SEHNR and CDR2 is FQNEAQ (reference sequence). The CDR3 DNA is TGTGCCAGCAGCTTAGTAGTGGGAGGGAACGATGAGCAGTTCTTC. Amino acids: CASSLVVGGNDEQFF.

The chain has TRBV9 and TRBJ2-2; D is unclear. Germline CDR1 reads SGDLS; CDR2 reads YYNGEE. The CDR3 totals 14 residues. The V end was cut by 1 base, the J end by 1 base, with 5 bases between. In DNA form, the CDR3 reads TGTGCCAGCAGCGTAAAGCAGAACACCGGGGAGCTGTTTTTT. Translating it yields CASSVKQNTGELFF.

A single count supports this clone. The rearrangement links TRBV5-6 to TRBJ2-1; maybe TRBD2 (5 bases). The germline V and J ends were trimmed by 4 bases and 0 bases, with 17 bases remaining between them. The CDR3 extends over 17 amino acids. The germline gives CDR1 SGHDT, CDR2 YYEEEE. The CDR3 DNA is TGTGCCAGCAGCCCAATAAGCGGTCCCTCCTCCTACAATGAGCAGTTCTTC. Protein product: CASSPISGPSSYNEQFF.

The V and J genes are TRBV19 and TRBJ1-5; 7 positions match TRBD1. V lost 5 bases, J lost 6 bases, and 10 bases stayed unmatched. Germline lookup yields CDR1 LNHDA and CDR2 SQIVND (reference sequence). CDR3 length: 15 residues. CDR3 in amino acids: CASSQTGNRGQPQHF. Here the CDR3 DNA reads TGTGCCAGTAGTCAGACAGGGAATAGGGGTCAGCCCCAGCATTTT.

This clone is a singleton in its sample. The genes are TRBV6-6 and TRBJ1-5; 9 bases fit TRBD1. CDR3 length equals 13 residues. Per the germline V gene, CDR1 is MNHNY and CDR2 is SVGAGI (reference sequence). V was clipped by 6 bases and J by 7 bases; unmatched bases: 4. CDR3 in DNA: TGTGCCAGCAGACAGGGGGCCTACCAGCCCCAGCATTTT. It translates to CASRQGAYQPQHF.

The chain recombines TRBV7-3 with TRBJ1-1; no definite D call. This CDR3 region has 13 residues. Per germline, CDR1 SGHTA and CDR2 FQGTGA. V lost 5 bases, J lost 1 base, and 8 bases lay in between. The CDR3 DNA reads TGTGCCAGCAGCCCCCGCGGGAACACTGAAGCTTTCTTT. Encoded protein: CASSPRGNTEAFF.

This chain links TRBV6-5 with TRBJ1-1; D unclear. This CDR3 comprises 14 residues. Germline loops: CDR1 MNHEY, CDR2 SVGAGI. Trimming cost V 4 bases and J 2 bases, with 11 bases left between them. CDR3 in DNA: TGTGCCAGCAGTTTCCTGAGGATTAACACTGAAGCTTTCTTT. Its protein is CASSFLRINTEAFF.

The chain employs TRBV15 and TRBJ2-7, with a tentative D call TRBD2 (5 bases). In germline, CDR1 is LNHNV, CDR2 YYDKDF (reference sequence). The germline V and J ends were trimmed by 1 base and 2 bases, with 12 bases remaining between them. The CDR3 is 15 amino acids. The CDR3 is CATSRVRGTPYEQYF. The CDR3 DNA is TGTGCCACCAGCAGAGTACGGGGTACCCCCTACGAGCAGTACTTC.

The chain's CDR3 is CASSEESGQGHNEQFF. DNA for the CDR3: TGTGCCAGCAGCGAAGAGTCAGGACAGGGCCACAATGAGCAGTTCTTC. J is TRBJ2-1 and V is TRBV7-9, with 8 bases that match TRBD1. CDR3 length equals 16 residues. V lost 5 bases, J lost 5 bases, and 11 bases stayed unmatched. Germline V gene lookup returns CDR1 SEHNR and CDR2 FQNEAQ (reference sequence). Using reference TRBV7-9 and TRBJ2-1 for the parts outside the CDR3, the full variable domain is DTGVSQNPRHKITKRGQNVTFRCDPISEHNRLYWYRQTLGQGPEFLTYFQNEAQLEKSRLLSDRFSAERPKGSFSTLEIQRTEQGDSAMYLCASSEESGQGHNEQFFGPGTRLTVL.

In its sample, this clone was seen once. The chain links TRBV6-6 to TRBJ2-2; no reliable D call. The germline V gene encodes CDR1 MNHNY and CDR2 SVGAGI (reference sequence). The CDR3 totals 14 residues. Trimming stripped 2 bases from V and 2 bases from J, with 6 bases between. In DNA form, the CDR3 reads TGTGCCAGCAGTTACGGAGCAAACACCGGGGAGCTGTTTTTT. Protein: CASSYGANTGELFF.

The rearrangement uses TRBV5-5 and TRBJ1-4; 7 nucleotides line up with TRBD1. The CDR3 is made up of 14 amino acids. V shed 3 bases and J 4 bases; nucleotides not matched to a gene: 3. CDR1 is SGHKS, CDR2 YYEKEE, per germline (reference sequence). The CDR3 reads CASSSTGINEKLFF. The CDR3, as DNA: TGTGCCAGCAGCTCGACAGGGATTAATGAAAAACTGTTTTTT. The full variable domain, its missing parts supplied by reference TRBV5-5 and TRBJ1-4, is DAGVTQSPTHLIKTRGQQVTLRCSPISGHKSVSWYQQVLGQGPQFIFQYYEKEERGRGNFPDRFSARQFPNYSSELNVNALLLGDSALYLCASSSTGINEKLFFGSGTQLSVL.

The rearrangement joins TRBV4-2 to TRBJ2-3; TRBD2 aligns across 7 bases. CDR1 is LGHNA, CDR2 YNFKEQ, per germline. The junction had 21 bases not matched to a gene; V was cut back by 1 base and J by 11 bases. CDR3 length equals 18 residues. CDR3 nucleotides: TGTGCCAGCAGCCAAGTTTTGGTCGTGGGCGGGAGTGCCGGTCAGCAGTATTTT. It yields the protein CASSQVLVVGGSAGQQYF.

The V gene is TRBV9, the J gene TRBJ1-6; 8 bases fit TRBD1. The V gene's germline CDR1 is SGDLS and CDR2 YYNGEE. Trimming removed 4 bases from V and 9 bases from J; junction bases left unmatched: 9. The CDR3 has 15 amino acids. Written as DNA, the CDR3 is TGTGCCAGCAGCATTTTGGACAGGGCGGCTTCACCCCTCCACTTT. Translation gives CASSILDRAASPLHF.

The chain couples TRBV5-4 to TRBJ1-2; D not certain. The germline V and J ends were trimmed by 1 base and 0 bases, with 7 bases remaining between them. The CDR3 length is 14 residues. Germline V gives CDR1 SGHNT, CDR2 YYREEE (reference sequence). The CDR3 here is CASSLSSSNYGYTF. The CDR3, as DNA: TGTGCCAGCAGCTTGTCTAGTTCTAACTATGGCTACACCTTC.

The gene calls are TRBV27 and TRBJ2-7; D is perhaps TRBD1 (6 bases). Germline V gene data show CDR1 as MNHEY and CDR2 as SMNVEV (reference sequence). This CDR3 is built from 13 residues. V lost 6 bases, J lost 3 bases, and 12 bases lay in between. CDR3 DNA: TGTGCCAGCAGAAAACAGGGTATCTACGAGCAGTACTTC. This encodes CASRKQGIYEQYF.